The 5 T cell receptor beta chains below come from one sample, sequenced in a study of CD8 T cells in ankylosing spondylitis. TCRdb independently ran MiXCR on the 5' RACE reads; one entry per CDR3 protein. The sample carries some 250,000 distinct CDR3 sequences, roughly a quarter recorded once. Material for sequencing was blood, either unsorted or a sorted T cell fraction (not recorded which). The origin of the receptors is a male donor with ankylosing spondylitis or in good health (not recorded which).

The table lists this clonotype with a few counts. The V gene is TRBV20-1, the J gene TRBJ2-7; TRBD1 is a possible D gene (5 bases). Germline V CDR1 and CDR2: DFQATT, SNEGSKA (reference sequence). Trimming cost V 1 base and J 2 bases, with 9 bases left between them. The CDR3 has 13 residues. CDR3 region: CSARAQGPYEQYF. CDR3 coding DNA: TGCAGTGCTAGAGCCCAGGGCCCCTACGAGCAGTACTTC.

To note about this clonotype: An end of the junction does not agree with germline; a read error may underlie this. The rearrangement uses TRBV20-1 and TRBJ2-1, with D tentatively TRBD2 (6 bases). Germline CDR1 and CDR2: DFQATT and SNEGSKA (reference sequence). The CDR3 is 16 amino acids. CDR3 DNA sequence: TGCAGTGCTAGAGAACTAGCCGGGGAGGTCTACAATGAGCATTTCTTC. Translating gives CSARELAGEVYNEHFF.

The chain recombines TRBV7-9 with TRBJ2-7; possibly TRBD2 for D (5 bases). Germline-derived CDR1 and CDR2 are SEHNR and FQNEAQ (reference sequence). The V and J ends lost 4 bases and 4 bases respectively, with 8 bases between them. CDR3 length: 12 residues. The CDR3 nucleotides read TGTGCCAGCAGCTCAAGGGAGTACGAGCAGTACTTC. Protein product: CASSSREYEQYF.

Ten or more counts support this clonotype. The J gene is TRBJ2-3, the V gene TRBV20-1; the match to TRBD2 covers 9 bases. Losses at the gene ends were 4 bases for V and 0 bases for J; bases not matched to a gene: 17. Germline CDR1 reads DFQATT; CDR2 reads SNEGSKA (reference sequence). The CDR3 covers 19 residues. The CDR3 loop reads CSATRGGLAGRTSTDTQYF. The CDR3 DNA follows: TGCAGTGCTACCAGGGGCGGCCTAGCGGGGAGAACTAGCACAGATACGCAGTATTTT.

This clonotype was seen many times. V gene TRBV20-1 combines with J gene TRBJ2-7; maybe TRBD2 (6 bases). CDR3 length equals 14 residues. Trimming pared 6 bases from V and 0 bases from J, leaving 15 bases between. The germline gives CDR1 DFQATT, CDR2 SNEGSKA (reference sequence). The DNA for the CDR3 is TGCAGTGCGTGGGGAGCGGGCTCCTCCTACGAGCAGTACTTC. Its translation: CSAWGAGSSYEQYF.